These 27 T cell receptor beta chains share one sample of origin, sequenced in a study of technical replicates of blood from a handful of donors. Only in-frame clones appear in the TCRdb table, and some are missing; sequencing was by immunoSEQ multiplex PCR. The profile shows some 54,000 clones, around 93% of them singletons. The source material was PBMCs. Receptors originate from a human donor in good health. Some clones in this sample may be carry-over from other donors' samples.

The chain uses TRBV5-1 and TRBJ2-1; 9 bases line up with TRBD2. Trimming removed 1 base from V and 5 bases from J; junction bases left unmatched: 13. Germline CDR1 and CDR2: SGHRS and YFSETQ. The CDR3 has 18 amino acids. CDR3 amino acids: CASSLWRVGGRAHNEQFF. The CDR3 coding sequence is TGCGCCAGCAGCTTGTGGCGGGTGGGCGGGAGGGCCCACAATGAGCAGTTCTTC.

The J gene is TRBJ2-5, the V gene TRBV5-1, with 11 bases aligning to TRBD1. Germline loops: CDR1 SGHRS, CDR2 YFSETQ. The CDR3 length is 15 residues. The V segment lost 4 bases and the J segment 4 bases; nucleotides outside the gene matches: 6. The CDR3 nucleotides are TGCGCCAGCAGCCATGGGACAGGGGGTATAGAGACCCAGTACTTC. This sequence encodes CASSHGTGGIETQYF.

This chain uses TRBV2 with TRBJ2-7, with a tentative D call TRBD2 (5 bases). V dropped 4 bases and J dropped 6 bases, with 13 bases sitting between them. Germline CDR1 SNHLY, CDR2 FYNNEI. The CDR3 consists of 13 residues. CDR3 loop: CASSGGTEVEQYF. In DNA form, the CDR3 reads TGTGCCAGCAGTGGGGGTACGGAGGTCGAGCAGTACTTC. The full variable domain, in which reference TRBV2 and TRBJ2-7 provide the parts outside the CDR3, is EPEVTQTPSHQVTQMGQEVILRCVPISNHLYFYWYRQILGQKVEFLVSFYNNEISEKSEIFDDQFSVERPDGSNFTLKIRSTKLEDSAMYFCASSGGTEVEQYFGPGTRLTVT.

The gene calls are TRBV7-2 and TRBJ1-2, with D tentatively TRBD1 (5 bases). This CDR3 has 13 residues. Germline CDR1 SGHTA, CDR2 FQGNSA. V shed 5 bases and J shed 4 bases, with 11 bases lying between them. The CDR3 spells CASSARVPYGYTF. The CDR3 DNA sequence: TGTGCCAGCAGCGCCAGGGTCCCCTATGGCTACACCTTC.

The V and J genes are TRBV6-5 and TRBJ2-7; 7 bases are shared with TRBD2. This CDR3 spans 15 amino acids. CDR1 MNHEY and CDR2 SVGAGI come from the germline V gene. With 0 bases clipped from V and 4 bases from J, the junction kept 6 bases outside the gene matches. In DNA form, the CDR3 reads TGTGCCAGCAGTTACTCGACTTACGGGGGGTACGAGCAGTACTTC. Its translation is CASSYSTYGGYEQYF.

The rearrangement uses TRBV10-3 and TRBJ1-2, with D uncertain. The CDR3 runs 15 residues. Looked up from germline, CDR1 is ENHRY and CDR2 is SYGVKD. The V gene lost 3 bases and the J gene lost 4 bases, with 15 bases spanning the gap. The CDR3 coding sequence is TGTGCCATCAGTGAAAACGTAGCAACCTTCTATGGCTACACCTTC. This encodes CAISENVATFYGYTF.

V and J are TRBV5-1 and TRBJ2-7, with TRBD2 matching over 7 bases. The CDR3 sequence is 15 residues long. Germline CDR1 SGHRS, CDR2 YFSETQ. V trimming: 7 bases; J trimming: 4 bases; junction bases outside the gene matches: 14. CDR3 sequence: CASANNGLVEYEQYF. The CDR3 nucleotides read TGCGCCAGCGCTAACAATGGACTAGTGGAGTACGAGCAGTACTTC.

The chain's CDR3 is CASSPNSGEQETQYF. The CDR3 DNA is TGTGCCAGCTCACCAAACTCAGGGGAACAAGAGACCCAGTACTTC. This rearrangement joins TRBV18 to TRBJ2-5; possible D gene TRBD1, 6 bases. The V gene's germline CDR1 is KGHSH and CDR2 LQKENI. The CDR3 extends over 15 amino acids. Deletions cut 2 bases from V and 2 bases from J, with 12 bases between.

The count of this clone is one. This sequence joins TRBV5-4 and TRBJ1-1; the match to TRBD1 covers 11 bases. CDR3 size: 15 residues. Trimming at V came to 5 bases and at J to 3 bases, leaving 6 bases not matched to a gene. The germline gives CDR1 SGHNT, CDR2 YYREEE (reference sequence). The CDR3 DNA reads as TGTGCCAGCAGTCCCGGACAGGGGGCGTACACTGAAGCTTTCTTT. Protein: CASSPGQGAYTEAFF. The full variable domain, completed using reference TRBV5-4 and TRBJ1-1, is ETGVTQSPTHLIKTRGQQVTLRCSSQSGHNTVSWYQQALGQGPQFIFQYYREEENGRGNFPPRFSGLQFPNYSSELNVNALELDDSALYLCASSPGQGAYTEAFFGQGTRLTVV.

The chain is built from TRBV7-3 and TRBJ1-2; D unresolved. CDR3 length: 14 residues. V was shortened by 5 bases and J by 5 bases, with 15 bases between the two germline ends. Germline CDR1 and CDR2: SGHTA and FQGTGA. This chain's CDR3 is CASSPGGPMYGYTF. For the CDR3, the DNA is TGTGCCAGCAGCCCCGGTGGGCCAATGTATGGCTACACCTTC.

The V and J genes are TRBV27 and TRBJ1-5; TRBD1 is a possible D gene (5 bases). In germline, CDR1 is MNHEY, CDR2 SMNVEV (reference sequence). V gave up 5 bases and J gave up 5 bases, with 10 bases separating them. The CDR3 is made up of 13 amino acids. The CDR3 loop is CASSLTEYQPQHF. CDR3 nucleotide sequence: TGTGCCAGCAGTCTGACAGAATATCAGCCCCAGCATTTT.

The V gene is TRBV7-6, the J gene TRBJ2-7, with D tentatively TRBD2 (6 bases). The germline gives CDR1 SGHVS, CDR2 FNYEAQ. The CDR3 runs 12 residues. V was shortened by 5 bases and J by 7 bases, with 12 bases between the two germline ends. The CDR3 DNA follows: TGTGCCAGCAGCCCCGACGGGAGAGAGCAGTACTTC. It yields the protein CASSPDGREQYF.

The chain employs TRBV6-4 and TRBJ1-5; TRBD1 matches 9 bases. The CDR3 loop spans 13 amino acids. The germline V gene encodes CDR1 MRHNA and CDR2 SNTAGT. Losses at the gene ends were 5 bases for V and 6 bases for J; bases not matched to a gene: 2. This CDR3 reads CASSKDRGQPQHF. The CDR3 bases are TGTGCCAGCAGTAAGGACAGGGGTCAGCCCCAGCATTTT.

The gene calls are TRBV2 and TRBJ2-1; TRBD2 matches 16 bases. This CDR3 contains 17 residues. The germline CDR1 and CDR2 sequences are SNHLY and FYNNEI. V trimming: 3 bases; J trimming: 6 bases; junction bases outside the gene matches: 5. The CDR3 coding sequence is TGTGCCAGCAGTGATACGGGACTAGCGGGGGGGCCCAATGAGCAGTTCTTC. This codes for CASSDTGLAGGPNEQFF. Full variable domain (rest looked up from reference TRBV2 and TRBJ2-1): EPEVTQTPSHQVTQMGQEVILRCVPISNHLYFYWYRQILGQKVEFLVSFYNNEISEKSEIFDDQFSVERPDGSNFTLKIRSTKLEDSAMYFCASSDTGLAGGPNEQFFGPGTRLTVL.

This chain joins TRBV23-1 and TRBJ2-5; 12 bases are a match to TRBD2. TRBV23-1 is filed as an ORF, its function uncertain. CDR3 length: 16 amino acids. With 4 bases clipped from V and 5 bases from J, the junction kept 8 bases outside the gene matches. For the CDR3, the DNA is TGCGCCAGCAGTCCTGCTAGCGGGAGGGCCCGGGAGACCCAGTACTTC. This encodes CASSPASGRARETQYF.

Only one count was recorded for this clone. The rearrangement links TRBV2 to TRBJ2-3, with 9 bases that match TRBD2. Germline values: CDR1 SNHLY, CDR2 FYNNEI. Losses at the gene ends were 4 bases for V and 2 bases for J; bases not matched to a gene: 7. This CDR3 has 16 residues. The CDR3 nucleotides are TGTGCCAGCAGTGGGGAAAGCGGGAGGACCACAGATACGCAGTATTTT. Protein sequence: CASSGESGRTTDTQYF.

The sample holds one count of this clone. The genes are TRBV6-1 and TRBJ2-5; D call uncertain. This CDR3 spans 17 amino acids. The V end was cut by 3 bases, the J end by 0 bases, with 17 bases between. Germline CDR1 is MNHNS and CDR2 is SASEGT. The CDR3 nucleotides read TGTGCCAGCAGTGATACCTTACCCACACCGTACCAAGAGACCCAGTACTTC. This translates into CASSDTLPTPYQETQYF.

The rearrangement uses TRBV7-9 and TRBJ1-6; TRBD1 matches at 7 bases. Germline CDR1 is SEHNR and CDR2 is FQNEAQ (reference sequence). The ends lost 4 bases at V and 8 bases at J; junction bases unmatched: 11. The CDR3 contains 16 residues. The CDR3, as DNA: TGTGCCAGCAGCTCAGCGTCCGGGACAGACCATTCACCCCTCCACTTT. Its protein product is CASSSASGTDHSPLHF.

Note on this clone: The identical CDR3 is also encoded by other nucleotide sequences in the sample. This sequence joins TRBV30 and TRBJ1-5, with 8 positions matching TRBD1. Trimming removed 0 bases from V and 3 bases from J; junction bases left unmatched: 4. Germline CDR1 GTSNPN, CDR2 SVGIG (reference sequence). The CDR3 covers 15 residues. This CDR3 is CAWSVPDRVNQPQHF. DNA of the CDR3: TGTGCCTGGAGTGTACCGGACAGGGTCAATCAGCCCCAGCATTTT.

The CDR3 coding sequence is TGTGCCAGCAGCCCACGGGACAGGGGAAATTTCGCAAACACCATATATTTT. Amino acids: CASSPRDRGNFANTIYF. The chain combines TRBV4-2 with TRBJ1-3, with 10 nucleotides matching TRBD1. Trimming at V came to 4 bases and at J to 6 bases, leaving 12 bases not matched to a gene. The CDR3 runs 17 residues. Germline assignment: CDR1 LGHNA and CDR2 YNFKEQ.

This rearrangement joins TRBV4-1 to TRBJ1-6; TRBD1 matches 7 bases. The CDR3 runs 14 residues. Losses at the gene ends were 1 base for V and 7 bases for J; bases not matched to a gene: 1. The V gene's germline CDR1 is MGHRA and CDR2 YSYEKL. The CDR3 DNA follows: TGCGCCAGCAGCCAAGTCAGGGGGAATTCACCCCTCCACTTT. It encodes CASSQVRGNSPLHF.

V gene TRBV7-8 combines with J gene TRBJ2-1; perhaps TRBD2 as D (6 bases). The V and J ends lost 1 base and 7 bases respectively, with 14 bases between them. From germline, CDR1 is SGHVS and CDR2 FQNEAQ. This CDR3 has 15 residues. The CDR3 sequence is CASSLGSGVGNEQFF. The CDR3 DNA follows: TGTGCCAGCAGCTTAGGTTCGGGAGTCGGTAATGAGCAGTTCTTC. Together with reference TRBV7-8 and TRBJ2-1, the CDR3 gives the full variable domain: GAGVSQSPRYKVAKRGQDVALRCDPISGHVSLFWYQQALGQGPEFLTYFQNEAQLDKSGLPSDRFFAERPEGSVSTLKIQRTQQEDSAVYLCASSLGSGVGNEQFFGPGTRLTVL.

The chain employs TRBV5-4 and TRBJ2-6; tentative D call: TRBD1 (5 bases). Germline V CDR1 and CDR2: SGHNT, YYREEE (reference sequence). V was trimmed by 0 bases and J by 4 bases, leaving 8 bases between them. This CDR3 is 15 amino acids long. CDR3 DNA sequence: TGTGCCAGCAGCTTGGTAGGGGCCGGGGCCAACGTCCTGACTTTC. This translates into CASSLVGAGANVLTF. Supplemented by reference TRBV5-4 and TRBJ2-6, the full variable domain reads ETGVTQSPTHLIKTRGQQVTLRCSSQSGHNTVSWYQQALGQGPQFIFQYYREEENGRGNFPPRFSGLQFPNYSSELNVNALELDDSALYLCASSLVGAGANVLTFGAGSRLTVL.

This clone showed up just once. V gene TRBV6-5 combines with J gene TRBJ1-2; TRBD1 matches 7 bases. The germline V gene encodes CDR1 MNHEY and CDR2 SVGAGI. There are 13 residues in the CDR3. Trimming cost V 5 bases and J 4 bases; bases outside gene matches: 4. The DNA for the CDR3 is TGTGCCAGCAGTCGGGACAGCCTCTATGGCTACACCTTC. Protein product: CASSRDSLYGYTF.

The chain links TRBV7-9 to TRBJ2-2; 8 bases are a match to TRBD2. The CDR3 contains 15 residues. Germline values: CDR1 SEHNR, CDR2 FQNEAQ (reference sequence). Trimming took 3 bases from V and 0 from J; bases not matched to a gene: 0. The CDR3 nucleotides are TGTGCCAGCAGCTTTAGCGGGGCGAACACCGGGGAGCTGTTTTTT. Its protein is CASSFSGANTGELFF.

V gene TRBV2 combines with J gene TRBJ2-2, with TRBD1 as a possible D gene (5 bases). Germline loops: CDR1 SNHLY, CDR2 FYNNEI. V lost 8 bases and J lost 8, with 12 bases in between. The length of the CDR3 is 12 residues. In DNA, the CDR3 is TGTGCCAGCTTGGCAGGGTCAGGGGAGCTGTTTTTT. Translating gives CASLAGSGELFF. Drawing the rest from reference TRBV2 and TRBJ2-2, the complete variable domain is EPEVTQTPSHQVTQMGQEVILRCVPISNHLYFYWYRQILGQKVEFLVSFYNNEISEKSEIFDDQFSVERPDGSNFTLKIRSTKLEDSAMYFCASLAGSGELFFGEGSRLTVL.

This chain joins TRBV6-5 and TRBJ2-7; a possible D gene is TRBD2 (6 bases). The CDR3 has 14 residues. The V end lost 6 bases, the J end lost 3 bases, and 15 bases lay between the germline ends. Looked up from germline, CDR1 is MNHEY and CDR2 is SVGAGI. Written as DNA, the CDR3 is TGTGCCAGCAGCCCCGGAGGGAGCCGCTACGAGCAGTACTTC. Its translation is CASSPGGSRYEQYF.